The present T cell receptor (beta chain) was sequenced within a study of early stage breast cancer tumors. Study summary: Most invasive tumors, about 70% of the 16, were ER+/PR+/HER2-. Findings and caveats of the study: Tumors had approximately 2.7-fold higher T cell density and higher clonality than adjacent normal breast tissue. Tumor and normal breast were distinguished via blood comparison in about 90% of the 16 patients.

Profiling relied on immunoSEQ multiplex PCR, and the TCRdb table lists in-frame clones only, not all of them. The sample yields more than 65,000 clones, 75% to 90% seen once. A note on this clone: The antigen is not known.

In germline, CDR1 is MNHEY, CDR2 SVGAGI. Trimming removed 5 bases from V and 4 bases from J; junction bases left unmatched: 8. The CDR3 contains 15 residues. The clonotype comes from a person aged 35 to 50 with breast cancer. Sequenced sample: blood. This chain joins TRBV6-5 and TRBJ2-1; 7 bases map to TRBD1. The CDR3 protein is CASSPDRSFYNEQFF. In nucleotides, the CDR3 is TGTGCCAGCAGTCCGGACAGGTCGTTTTACAATGAGCAGTTCTTC.